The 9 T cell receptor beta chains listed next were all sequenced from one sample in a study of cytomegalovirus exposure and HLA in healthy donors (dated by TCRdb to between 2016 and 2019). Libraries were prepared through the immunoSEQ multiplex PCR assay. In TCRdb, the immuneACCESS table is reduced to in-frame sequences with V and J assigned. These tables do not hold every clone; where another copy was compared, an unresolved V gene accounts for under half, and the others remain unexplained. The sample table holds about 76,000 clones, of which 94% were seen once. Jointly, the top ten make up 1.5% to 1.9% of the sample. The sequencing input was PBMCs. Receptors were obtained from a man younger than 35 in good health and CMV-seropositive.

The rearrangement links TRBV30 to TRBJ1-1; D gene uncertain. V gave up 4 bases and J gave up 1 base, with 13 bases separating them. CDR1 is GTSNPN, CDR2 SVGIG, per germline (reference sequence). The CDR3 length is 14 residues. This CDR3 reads CAWTRPPRNTEAFF. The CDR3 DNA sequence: TGTGCCTGGACTAGGCCTCCAAGGAACACTGAAGCTTTCTTT.

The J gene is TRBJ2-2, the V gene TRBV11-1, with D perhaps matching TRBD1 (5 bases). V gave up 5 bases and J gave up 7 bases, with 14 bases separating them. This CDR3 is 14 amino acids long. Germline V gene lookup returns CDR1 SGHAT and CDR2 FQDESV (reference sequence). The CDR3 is CASSRSGSVGELFF. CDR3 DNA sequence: TGTGCCAGCAGCAGGTCAGGGTCGGTCGGGGAGCTGTTTTTT.

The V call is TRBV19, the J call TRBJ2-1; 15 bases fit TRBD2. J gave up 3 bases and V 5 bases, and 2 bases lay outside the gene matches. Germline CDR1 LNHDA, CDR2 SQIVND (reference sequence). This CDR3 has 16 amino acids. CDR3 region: CASSQGLAGGYNEQFF. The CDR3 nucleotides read TGTGCCAGTAGTCAGGGACTAGCGGGAGGCTACAATGAGCAGTTCTTC.

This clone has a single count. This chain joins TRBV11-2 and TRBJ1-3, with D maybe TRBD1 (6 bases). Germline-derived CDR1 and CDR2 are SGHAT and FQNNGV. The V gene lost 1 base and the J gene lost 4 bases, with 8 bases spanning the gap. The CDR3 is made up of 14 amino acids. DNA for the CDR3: TGTGCCAGCAGCTTAGGGGGGCTCGGAAACACCATATATTTT. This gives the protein CASSLGGLGNTIYF.

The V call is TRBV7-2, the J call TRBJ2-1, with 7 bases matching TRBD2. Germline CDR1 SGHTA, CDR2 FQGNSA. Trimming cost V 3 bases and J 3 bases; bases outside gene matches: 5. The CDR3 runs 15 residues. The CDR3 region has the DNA TGTGCCAGCAGCTTCGAGCTAGCGGTCTACAATGAGCAGTTCTTC. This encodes CASSFELAVYNEQFF.

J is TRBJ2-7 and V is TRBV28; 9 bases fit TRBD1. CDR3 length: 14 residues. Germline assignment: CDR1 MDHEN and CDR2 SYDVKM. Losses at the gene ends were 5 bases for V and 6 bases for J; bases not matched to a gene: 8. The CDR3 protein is CASSNLGTGLEQYF. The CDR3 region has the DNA TGTGCCAGCAGTAACCTAGGGACAGGGCTCGAGCAGTACTTC.

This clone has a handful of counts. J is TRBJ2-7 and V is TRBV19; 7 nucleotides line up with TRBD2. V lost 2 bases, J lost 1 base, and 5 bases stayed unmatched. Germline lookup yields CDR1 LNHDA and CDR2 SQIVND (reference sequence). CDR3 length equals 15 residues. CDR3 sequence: CASSISPAGSYEQYF. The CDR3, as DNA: TGTGCCAGTAGTATAAGTCCAGCGGGATCCTACGAGCAGTACTTC.

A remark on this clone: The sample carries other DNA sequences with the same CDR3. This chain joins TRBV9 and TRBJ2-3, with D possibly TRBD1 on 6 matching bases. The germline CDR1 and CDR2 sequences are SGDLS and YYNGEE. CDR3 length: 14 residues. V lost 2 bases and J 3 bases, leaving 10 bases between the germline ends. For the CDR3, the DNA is TGTGCCAGCAGCGTTGGTCAGGGGACAGATACGCAGTATTTT. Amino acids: CASSVGQGTDTQYF. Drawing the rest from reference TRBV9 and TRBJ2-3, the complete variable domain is DSGVTQTPKHLITATGQRVTLRCSPRSGDLSVYWYQQSLDQGLQFLIQYYNGEERAKGNILERFSAQQFPDLHSELNLSSLELGDSALYFCASSVGQGTDTQYFGPGTRLTVL.

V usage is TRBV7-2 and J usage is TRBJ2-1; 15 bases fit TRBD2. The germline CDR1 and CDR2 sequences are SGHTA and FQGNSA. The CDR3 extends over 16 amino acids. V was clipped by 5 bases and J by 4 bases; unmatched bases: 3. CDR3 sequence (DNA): TGTGCCAGCAGCGGGACTAGCGGGGGGATATACAATGAGCAGTTCTTC. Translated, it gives CASSGTSGGIYNEQFF.